Below are 26 T cell receptor beta chains sequenced from a single sample in a study of T cell repertoires in ileal Crohn's disease. Assay used: immunoSEQ multiplex PCR; TCRdb lists only in-frame clones, some missing. Altogether under 35,000 clones are present, around four fifths being singletons, with the ten largest covering around 17%. The sample comprised ileal tissue. These receptors were collected from an adult with Crohn's disease.

In nucleotides, the CDR3 is TGTGCCAGTGGGAGTAGCAGCCACGAGCAGTACTTC. It codes for CASGSSSHEQYF. J is TRBJ2-7 and V is TRBV7-8, with a possible D match to TRBD2 (5 bases). Per the germline V gene, CDR1 is SGHVS and CDR2 is FQNEAQ. The V gene lost 9 bases and the J gene lost 5 bases, with 14 bases spanning the gap. The CDR3 has 12 residues. Supplemented by reference TRBV7-8 and TRBJ2-7, the full variable domain reads GAGVSQSPRYKVAKRGQDVALRCDPISGHVSLFWYQQALGQGPEFLTYFQNEAQLDKSGLPSDRFFAERPEGSVSTLKIQRTQQEDSAVYLCASGSSSHEQYFGPGTRLTVT.

The V gene is TRBV2, the J gene TRBJ2-5; 14 bases map to TRBD2. Germline CDR1 and CDR2: SNHLY and FYNNEI. This CDR3 region has 14 residues. Germline trimming cut 8 bases from V and 5 bases from J; bases unmatched to any gene: 4. For the CDR3, the DNA is TGTGCCAGCGGGACTAGCGGGAGACGGGAGACCCAGTACTTC. Protein: CASGTSGRRETQYF.

This chain joins TRBV6-1 and TRBJ2-2, with TRBD1 identical over 7 bases. V dropped 3 bases and J dropped 0; count of bases not matched to a gene: 7. CDR1 is MNHNS, CDR2 SASEGT, per germline. This CDR3 has 17 residues. CDR3 DNA sequence: TGTGCCAGCAGTGAGACCCCAGGGGGAGCGAACACCGGGGAGCTGTTTTTT. As protein: CASSETPGGANTGELFF.

The chain combines TRBV25-1 with TRBJ2-5; no definite D call. The better agreement between TRBJ2-7 and the DNA end casts doubt on the J call. The CDR3 is made up of 12 amino acids. CDR1 MGHDK and CDR2 SYGVNS come from the germline V gene. This chain's CDR3 is CASSGQNYEQYF. CDR3 coding DNA: TGTGCCAGCAGTGGTCAAAACTACGAGCAGTACTTC.

This chain joins TRBV5-1 and TRBJ2-1; 12 nucleotides agree with TRBD2. Per the germline V gene, CDR1 is SGHRS and CDR2 is YFSETQ. V shed 0 bases, J shed 7 bases, and the junction held 5 bases outside the gene matches. This CDR3 has 16 residues. The CDR3 bases are TGCGCCAGCAGCTTGGCCGGGACTAGCGGGCTAAATGAGCAGTTCTTC. The encoded protein is CASSLAGTSGLNEQFF.

The chain uses TRBV30 and TRBJ1-2, with 9 bases lining up with TRBD1. Germline V lookup: CDR1 GTSNPN, CDR2 SVGIG (reference sequence). J gave up 4 bases and V 6 bases, and 3 bases lay outside the gene matches. The length of the CDR3 is 12 residues. The CDR3, as DNA: TGTGCCTGCACAGGGGGCAGCTATGGCTACACCTTC. Residues: CACTGGSYGYTF.

V and J are TRBV2 and TRBJ2-7; weak D call: TRBD1 (5 bases). The germline CDR1 and CDR2 sequences are SNHLY and FYNNEI. Trimming cost V 6 bases and J 0 bases, with 12 bases left between them. The CDR3 is 14 residues long. CDR3 DNA: TGTGCCAGCAGAAACTGGGGCGCCTCCTACGAGCAGTACTTC. This sequence encodes CASRNWGASYEQYF. The full variable domain, with the rest looked up from reference TRBV2 and TRBJ2-7, is EPEVTQTPSHQVTQMGQEVILRCVPISNHLYFYWYRQILGQKVEFLVSFYNNEISEKSEIFDDQFSVERPDGSNFTLKIRSTKLEDSAMYFCASRNWGASYEQYFGPGTRLTVT.

The chain carries TRBV4-3 and TRBJ2-5; 11 bases match TRBD2. Germline CDR1 and CDR2: LGHNA and YSLEER. The length of the CDR3 is 18 residues. V shed 0 bases, J shed 6 bases, and the junction held 12 bases outside the gene matches. CDR3 sequence (DNA): TGCGCCAGCAGCCAAGATGTAGCGGGGGGGACCGCAGAGAAGACCCAGTACTTC. This encodes CASSQDVAGGTAEKTQYF.

This sequence joins TRBV9 and TRBJ2-1, with 12 bases aligning to TRBD2. V shed 3 bases and J 1 base; nucleotides not matched to a gene: 8. The CDR3 has 18 amino acids. Per the germline V gene, CDR1 is SGDLS and CDR2 is YYNGEE. The CDR3, as DNA: TGTGCCAGCAGCGCCCTTCTGACTAGCGGGGGATCCTACAATGAGCAGTTCTTC. It is translated as CASSALLTSGGSYNEQFF.

V usage is TRBV6-1 and J usage is TRBJ2-7; possibly TRBD2 for D (5 bases). Trimming removed 0 bases at V and 6 bases at J, with 12 bases between. The CDR3 is 14 amino acids. CDR1 and CDR2 from the germline V gene are MNHNS and SASEGT. DNA for the CDR3: TGTGCCAGCAGTGAAGCCCCACGCGGAGGCGAGCAGTACTTC. Its protein product is CASSEAPRGGEQYF.

This chain links TRBV11-2 with TRBJ1-3; D possibly corresponds to TRBD1 (5 bases). The CDR3 spans 15 residues. Looked up from germline, CDR1 is SGHAT and CDR2 is FQNNGV. V was shortened by 2 bases and J by 2 bases, with 10 bases between the two germline ends. The CDR3 DNA reads as TGTGCCAGCAGCTTAAAGGGGTCCCCTGGAAACACCATATATTTT. Translation: CASSLKGSPGNTIYF.

The CDR3 coding sequence is TGTGCCACTGTACCGGGGAGCTCCTACAATGAGCAGTTCTTC. It translates to CATVPGSSYNEQFF. The chain employs TRBV6-1 and TRBJ2-1; a weak D match, TRBD2 (5 bases). This CDR3 contains 14 residues. The V and J ends lost 10 bases and 0 bases respectively, with 13 bases between them. Germline loops: CDR1 MNHNS, CDR2 SASEGT.

The rearrangement links TRBV7-9 to TRBJ2-5; 10 bases are a match to TRBD1. Trimming took 3 bases from V and 3 from J; bases not matched to a gene: 7. Germline V CDR1 and CDR2: SEHNR, FQNEAQ (reference sequence). This CDR3 region has 16 residues. The CDR3: CASSFPGDRGEETQYF. CDR3 nucleotide sequence: TGTGCCAGCAGCTTCCCCGGGGACAGGGGAGAAGAGACCCAGTACTTC. The full variable domain, with the rest looked up from reference TRBV7-9 and TRBJ2-5, is DTGVSQNPRHKITKRGQNVTFRCDPISEHNRLYWYRQTLGQGPEFLTYFQNEAQLEKSRLLSDRFSAERPKGSFSTLEIQRTEQGDSAMYLCASSFPGDRGEETQYFGPGTRLLVL.

The chain is built from TRBV6-1 and TRBJ2-7; 9 bases agree with TRBD1. The CDR3 extends over 20 amino acids. Trimming took 6 bases from V and 5 from J; bases not matched to a gene: 26. Germline CDR1 and CDR2: MNHNS and SASEGT. The CDR3: CASREPLGQGRVWYVHEQYF. CDR3 sequence (DNA): TGTGCCAGCAGAGAACCCCTGGGACAGGGAAGGGTGTGGTACGTCCACGAGCAGTACTTC.

This clone is labeled medium-sized. This chain links TRBV10-3 with TRBJ1-1; 7 bases match TRBD1. The CDR3 consists of 14 residues. Germline CDR1 is ENHRY and CDR2 is SYGVKD. The V and J ends lost 10 bases and 1 base, in that order; junction bases with no gene match: 9. The CDR3 DNA is TGTGCCACGCGAACTGACAGGGCGAACACTGAAGCTTTCTTT. Translating gives CATRTDRANTEAFF.

The V call is TRBV30, the J call TRBJ2-2, with no clear D. V lost 2 bases and J 3 bases, leaving 4 bases between the germline ends. The CDR3 covers 12 residues. The germline CDR1 and CDR2 sequences are GTSNPN and SVGIG (reference sequence). The CDR3 loop reads CAWSPDTGELFF. CDR3 in DNA: TGTGCCTGGAGTCCTGACACCGGGGAGCTGTTTTTT.

This clone was observed a single time. V usage is TRBV4-2 and J usage is TRBJ2-7; 8 positions match TRBD2. The CDR3 covers 15 residues. Trimming at V came to 3 bases and at J to 5 bases, leaving 9 bases not matched to a gene. CDR1 LGHNA and CDR2 YNFKEQ come from the germline V gene. The CDR3 sequence is CASSQFSGAGDEQYF. CDR3 sequence (DNA): TGTGCCAGCAGCCAGTTTAGCGGGGCCGGCGACGAGCAGTACTTC.

The chain combines TRBV5-6 with TRBJ1-2; perhaps TRBD1 as D (5 bases). Germline values: CDR1 SGHDT, CDR2 YYEEEE. V lost 4 bases and J lost 4, with 17 bases in between. The CDR3 covers 15 residues. The CDR3: CASSPIGGSGYGYTF. CDR3 nucleotide sequence: TGTGCCAGCAGCCCAATCGGGGGGTCAGGCTATGGCTACACCTTC.

The chain carries TRBV11-1 and TRBJ2-5; TRBD2 might be the D (6 bases). This CDR3 contains 16 residues. Trimming left V 2 bases short and J 2 bases short, with 15 bases between. Germline V gene lookup returns CDR1 SGHAT and CDR2 FQDESV (reference sequence). The CDR3 region has the DNA TGTGCCAGCAGCTTAAGAGTTCGGCGGGAACAAGAGACCCAGTACTTC. Its protein is CASSLRVRREQETQYF.

The V call is TRBV30, the J call TRBJ1-5; TRBD1 aligns across 9 bases. There are 16 residues in the CDR3. With V trimmed by 0 bases and J by 6 bases, 9 bases remained unmatched. The germline V gene encodes CDR1 GTSNPN and CDR2 SVGIG (reference sequence). The CDR3 spells CAWSVDGTGNGQPQHF. CDR3 coding DNA: TGTGCCTGGAGTGTAGACGGGACAGGGAACGGTCAGCCCCAGCATTTT.

This chain connects TRBV5-1 to TRBJ2-5; 8 bases map to TRBD2. The CDR3 spans 14 residues. CDR1 is SGHRS and CDR2 is YFSETQ in the germline V gene. The trim removed 5 bases at V and 1 base at J, leaving 4 bases unmatched. CDR3 amino acids: CASRDSGAQETQYF. The CDR3 bases are TGCGCCAGCAGGGATAGCGGGGCCCAAGAGACCCAGTACTTC.

As concerns this clone: A read error may account for a junction end that differs from germline. The chain is built from TRBV4-1 and TRBJ2-2, with 10 bases lining up with TRBD2. The CDR3 runs to 14 residues. Germline V gene lookup returns CDR1 MGHRA and CDR2 YSYEKL. The CDR3 loop reads CASSQDKNSGRASF. Here the CDR3 DNA reads TGCGCCAGCAGCCAAGATAAGAACAGCGGGAGGGCCTCTTTT.

The V call is TRBV29-1, the J call TRBJ2-2; D might be TRBD2 (7 bases). V lost 6 bases, J lost 2 bases, and 16 bases lay in between. The CDR3 loop spans 15 amino acids. Germline V gene sequence: CDR1 SQVTM, CDR2 ANQGSEA. For the CDR3, the DNA is TGCAGCGTGGGGGGCGGGAGACTCAACACCGGGGAGCTGTTTTTT. Translating it yields CSVGGGRLNTGELFF.

V usage is TRBV6-5 and J usage is TRBJ2-2, with TRBD2 as a possible D gene (7 bases). V gave up 6 bases and J gave up 6 bases, with 14 bases separating them. Germline V gene data show CDR1 as MNHEY and CDR2 as SVGAGI. This CDR3 is built from 14 residues. The CDR3 here is CASSRPGGSGELFF. The DNA of the CDR3 is TGTGCCAGCAGCCGCCCGGGGGGCTCCGGGGAGCTGTTTTTT.

The chain combines TRBV7-5 with TRBJ2-3; TRBD2 is taken as the D call from the table, unchecked against the DNA. TRBV7-5 is an annotated pseudogene. The CDR3 sequence is 19 residues long. The CDR3, as DNA: TGTGCCAGAAGCCTCTTGATAGAGACTAGCGGGTCGAGCACAGATACGCAGTATTTT. Encoded protein: CARSLLIETSGSSTDTQYF.

This clone was seen a few times. Here the CDR3 reads CASRRKREHTYEQYF. The CDR3 region has the DNA TGTGCCAGCAGACGAAAGCGGGAGCACACCTACGAGCAGTACTTC. V and J are TRBV6-5 and TRBJ2-7; 8 nucleotides line up with TRBD2. This CDR3 spans 15 amino acids. Looked up from germline, CDR1 is MNHEY and CDR2 is SVGAGI. Trimming at V came to 6 bases and at J to 2 bases, leaving 9 bases not matched to a gene.